This T cell receptor beta chain was obtained from a study of response to subunit inactivated influenza vaccine. Whole-study results and caveats: Few additional T cells are recruited per seasonal influenza vaccination, authors suggested.

TCRdb itself ran the RT-PCR reads through MiXCR, one entry per CDR3 protein. This table has 450,000 to 600,000 distinct CDR3 sequences, about 15% appearing once. This clonotype was detected a few times. The target antigen is unknown. CDR3 size: 16 residues. Trimming took 1 base from V and 1 from J, leaving 11 bases between them. Specimen: CD4+ T cells sorted from PBMCs, collected around 25 months after vaccination. The J gene is TRBJ2-4, the V gene TRBV12-3 or TRBV12-4, with no clear D. The source is a man aged 50 to 69 who received an inactivated influenza vaccine. Written as DNA, the CDR3 is TGTGCCAGCAGTTTAGGGGATGGCGCGGCCAAAAACATTCAGTACTTC. Protein product: CASSLGDGAAKNIQYF.